The clone carrying this TCR beta chain was seen a handful of times. V shed 6 bases and J shed 1 base, with 21 bases lying between them. This CDR3 has 17 amino acids. The data were taken from a study of blood T cells in healthy people across ages. Sample-barcoded 5' priming and a J-beta primer mix drove a second PCR of 7 to 11 cycles. MiXCR was run by TCRdb on the 5' RACE reads, yielding one entry per CDR3 protein. Seen here are 650,000 to 1,000,000 distinct CDR3 sequences, about 37% observed once, and the top ten hold approximately 13%. The sequenced material came from blood. J is TRBJ1-1 and V is TRBV12-3 or TRBV12-4; possibly TRBD1 for D (6 bases). This clonotype was obtained from a man aged 18 to 35 in good health. CDR3 nucleotides: TGTGCCAGCAGGGATTCCCTCTCCGGGGGCGGGAACACTGAAGCTTTCTTT. This encodes CASRDSLSGGGNTEAFF.